A single TCR beta chain is shown here with its context. Its cognate antigen is unknown. The protocol was immunoSEQ multiplex PCR, while the TCRdb copy is restricted to in-frame clones and leaves out a portion. This sample has around 23,000 clones, with about 87% found just once. The CDR3 has 12 amino acids. Trimming cost V 11 bases and J 1 base, with 12 bases left between them. From germline, CDR1 is SNHLY and CDR2 FYNNEI. Samples were taken at extremely preterm deliveries at about 22-27 weeks of gestation. The sample holds sorted live naive CD8+ CD45RA+CCR7+ T cells. The sample comes from a study of naive CD8 T cells in extremely preterm neonates. General study points: Preterm neonates had significantly lower iChao1 richness than other age groups. CDR3 nucleotide sharing was roughly 3% in preterm, about 0.4% term, about 0.028% children, 0.008% to 0.01% adults. Compared with older groups, preterm CDR3s were shorter, with fewer N additions and less trimming. Productive template counts varied among preterm samples, a noted limitation.

The receptor comes from a boy who was born preterm. V gene TRBV2 combines with J gene TRBJ2-7; the D gene is possibly TRBD2 (6 bases). The sequenced sample was naive CD8+ T cells from cord blood. CDR3: CAGLASSYEQYF. CDR3 DNA sequence: TGTGCCGGCCTAGCGAGTTCCTACGAGCAGTACTTC.